The 25 T cell receptor beta chains presented below share a single source sample, sequenced in a study of T cell responses to AZD1222 COVID-19 vaccine. Repertoires were generated with immunoSEQ multiplex PCR, while TCRdb's copy carries only in-frame clones and drops some. Here the sample spans 170,000 or so clones, roughly 87% being singletons. The source material was peripheral blood, sampled on day 0 of AZD1222 vaccination. The receptors shown here come from an adult in good health.

The V and J genes are TRBV21-1 and TRBJ1-1. TRBV21-1 is described as a pseudogene. This CDR3 region has 16 residues. The chain's CDR3 is CASRGGQGDMNTEAFF. For the CDR3, the DNA is TGTGCCAGCAGGGGAGGGCAGGGGGACATGAACACTGAAGCTTTCTTT.

About this clone itself: The same CDR3 arises from other DNA sequences in this sample as well. The genes are TRBV5-1 and TRBJ2-7, with 9 nucleotides matching TRBD1. CDR1 is SGHRS, CDR2 YFSETQ, per germline. The V gene end was trimmed by 0 bases and the J gene end by 4 bases; junction bases not matched to a gene: 2. This CDR3 is built from 14 residues. CDR3 coding DNA: TGCGCCAGCAGCTTGGGGACAGGGGCATACGAGCAGTACTTC. Translating it yields CASSLGTGAYEQYF.

The chain is built from TRBV7-9 and TRBJ1-5; D is unresolved. The V and J ends lost 1 base and 7 bases respectively, with 14 bases between them. CDR3 length: 15 amino acids. Germline lookup yields CDR1 SEHNR and CDR2 FQNEAQ (reference sequence). The CDR3: CASSLGLGIEQPQHF. CDR3 bases: TGTGCCAGCAGCTTAGGGCTAGGGATAGAGCAGCCCCAGCATTTT.

The chain couples TRBV27 to TRBJ2-1; 7 nucleotides align to TRBD2. Trimming cost V 7 bases and J 8 bases; bases outside gene matches: 11. Germline V lookup: CDR1 MNHEY, CDR2 SMNVEV (reference sequence). The CDR3 is made up of 14 amino acids. The CDR3 loop is CASNLGGPSDEQFF. The CDR3 bases are TGTGCCAGCAACTTGGGAGGGCCGTCGGATGAGCAGTTCTTC.

The chain links TRBV5-4 to TRBJ2-5; D is perhaps TRBD1 (5 bases). Germline CDR1 reads SGHNT; CDR2 reads YYREEE (reference sequence). The CDR3 loop spans 17 amino acids. V lost 3 bases and J lost 5, with 23 bases in between. CDR3 in amino acids: CASSSQGGAATRETQYF. DNA of the CDR3: TGTGCCAGCAGCTCCCAAGGTGGGGCAGCGACCCGGGAGACCCAGTACTTC.

The V gene is TRBV5-1, the J gene TRBJ1-2, with D perhaps TRBD1 (5 bases). The CDR3 extends over 14 amino acids. V lost 7 bases and J lost 6, with 19 bases in between. Germline-derived CDR1 and CDR2 are SGHRS and YFSETQ. The CDR3 DNA reads TGCGCCAGCGGCCTCAGGGAGTCCGGGGATGGCTACACCTTC. This encodes CASGLRESGDGYTF.

CDR3: CASSTGQDHKNQPQHF. Here the CDR3 DNA reads TGCGCCAGCAGTACCGGACAGGACCACAAGAATCAGCCCCAGCATTTT. V usage is TRBV10-2 and J usage is TRBJ1-5, with 7 bases that match TRBD1. The CDR3 spans 16 residues. V lost 5 bases, J lost 4 bases, and 11 bases stayed unmatched. The germline V gene encodes CDR1 WSHSY and CDR2 SAAADI.

This CDR3 reads CASSPGYYEQYF. CDR3 bases: TGTGCCAGCAGCCCCGGATACTACGAGCAGTACTTC. The chain couples TRBV5-4 to TRBJ2-7; no clear D. The CDR3 extends over 12 amino acids. Per germline, CDR1 SGHNT and CDR2 YYREEE (reference sequence). Trimming removed 4 bases at V and 3 bases at J, with 8 bases between.

This chain connects TRBV5-1 to TRBJ2-7; 7 bases fit TRBD2. CDR1 and CDR2 (germline): SGHRS, YFSETQ. V was clipped by 4 bases and J by 2 bases; unmatched bases: 3. CDR3 size: 13 residues. Here the CDR3 DNA reads TGCGCCAGCAGCCCTAGCGGCCCCTACGAGCAGTACTTC. Protein sequence: CASSPSGPYEQYF.

This clone was seen a single time. The chain recombines TRBV15 with TRBJ1-4, with D hard to call. Per the germline V gene, CDR1 is LNHNV and CDR2 is YYDKDF (reference sequence). CDR3 length: 16 amino acids. The V and J ends lost 0 bases and 12 bases respectively, with 20 bases between them. The CDR3 reads CATSRDPPGSVIELFF. The CDR3 DNA sequence: TGTGCCACCAGCAGAGATCCGCCGGGCTCGGTGATCGAACTGTTTTTT.

The J gene is TRBJ1-1, the V gene TRBV28; D remains ambiguous. Germline V gene data show CDR1 as MDHEN and CDR2 as SYDVKM. The V end lost 6 bases, the J end lost 0 bases, and 17 bases lay between the germline ends. The CDR3 spans 16 residues. CDR3 nucleotides: TGTGCCAGCAGCCCCCAGGTGGCGAGAATGAACACTGAAGCTTTCTTT. Translated, it gives CASSPQVARMNTEAFF.

The CDR3 region has the DNA TGTGCCAGCAGCTTTAGCGGAGGCTCCTACGAGCAGTACTTC. Its translation: CASSFSGGSYEQYF. The chain recombines TRBV7-2 with TRBJ2-7; TRBD2 might be the D (6 bases). Trimming took off 3 bases at V and 0 bases at J, with 9 bases between the two ends. The germline CDR1 and CDR2 sequences are SGHTA and FQGNSA. This CDR3 contains 14 residues.

Comment on this clone: This CDR3 is also generated by other DNA sequences in the sample. The V call is TRBV7-9, the J call TRBJ1-2; D gene ambiguous. Trimming cost V 1 base and J 2 bases, with 8 bases left between them. The germline CDR1 and CDR2 sequences are SEHNR and FQNEAQ (reference sequence). The CDR3 is 14 residues long. CDR3 protein: CASSLDGRNYGYTF. The CDR3 DNA reads TGTGCCAGCAGCTTAGATGGACGGAACTATGGCTACACCTTC. Filled out from reference TRBV7-9 and TRBJ1-2, the complete variable domain reads DTGVSQNPRHKITKRGQNVTFRCDPISEHNRLYWYRQTLGQGPEFLTYFQNEAQLEKSRLLSDRFSAERPKGSFSTLEIQRTEQGDSAMYLCASSLDGRNYGYTFGSGTRLTVV.

The chain has TRBV9 and TRBJ2-3; no clear D gene. In germline, CDR1 is SGDLS, CDR2 YYNGEE. The CDR3 loop spans 17 amino acids. V lost 3 bases and J 1 base, leaving 18 bases between the germline ends. The CDR3 region has the DNA TGTGCCAGCAGCGCCCCACGGTCCTTTGGGGGCACAGATACGCAGTATTTT. Translated, it gives CASSAPRSFGGTDTQYF.

This clone was seen a handful of times. The V call is TRBV24-1, the J call TRBJ2-5; no clear D. The germline gives CDR1 KGHDR, CDR2 SFDVKD. V was trimmed by 3 bases and J by 14 bases, leaving 21 bases between them. The CDR3 is 14 amino acids. The CDR3 loop reads CATSDTLAPGVRYF. The CDR3, as DNA: TGTGCCACCAGTGATACACTTGCCCCCGGCGTCCGATACTTC.

The chain carries TRBV10-3 and TRBJ1-5; tentative D call: TRBD1 (5 bases). The CDR3 contains 14 residues. Germline V gene data show CDR1 as ENHRY and CDR2 as SYGVKD. The V and J ends lost 2 bases and 6 bases respectively, with 11 bases between them. This CDR3 is CAISETGGVQPQHF. CDR3 nucleotide sequence: TGTGCCATCAGTGAGACCGGAGGGGTTCAGCCCCAGCATTTT.

Here the CDR3 reads CASSYRGQGSGYTF. The CDR3 region has the DNA TGTGCCAGCAGTTACCGGGGACAGGGCAGTGGCTACACCTTC. V usage is TRBV6-5 and J usage is TRBJ1-2; TRBD1 matches 9 bases. CDR3 length: 14 amino acids. After removal of 2 bases from V and 7 bases from J, the junction contained 5 bases not matched to a gene. Germline CDR1 reads MNHEY; CDR2 reads SVGAGI.

The chain joins TRBV19 to TRBJ2-1; TRBD2 agrees at 12 bases. The germline V gene encodes CDR1 LNHDA and CDR2 SQIVND (reference sequence). The junction had 4 bases not matched to a gene; V was cut back by 7 bases and J by 6 bases. This CDR3 spans 14 amino acids. The CDR3: CASKLAGGLNEQFF. The CDR3 bases are TGTGCCAGTAAACTAGCGGGAGGTCTCAATGAGCAGTTCTTC.

This sequence joins TRBV12-3 or TRBV12-4 and TRBJ1-1; D call uncertain. V gave up 3 bases and J gave up 5 bases, with 10 bases separating them. The CDR3 is made up of 13 amino acids. Written as DNA, the CDR3 is TGTGCCAGCAGTTTCGGCGGTAGAACTGAAGCTTTCTTT. This codes for CASSFGGRTEAFF.

The chain employs TRBV14 and TRBJ1-2; a possible D gene is TRBD1 (5 bases). With 4 bases removed from V and 4 bases from J, the gap between germline ends came to 13 bases. Germline values: CDR1 SGHDN, CDR2 FVKESK. This CDR3 spans 14 amino acids. The chain's CDR3 is CASSPDGGGYGYTF. CDR3 nucleotide sequence: TGTGCCAGCAGCCCCGATGGGGGAGGCTATGGCTACACCTTC.

With respect to this clone: Germline and junction disagree at one end, which may indicate a read error. The genes are TRBV11-2 and TRBJ2-1; D call uncertain. The germline V gene encodes CDR1 SGHAT and CDR2 FQNNGV. This CDR3 region has 13 residues. The CDR3 bases are TGTGCCAGCAGCCTGAGGTCCTTCAATGAGCAGTTCTTC. Translating it yields CASSLRSFNEQFF.

V gene TRBV9 combines with J gene TRBJ1-6, with TRBD1 identical over 7 bases. This CDR3 comprises 14 residues. The ends lost 4 bases at V and 10 bases at J; junction bases unmatched: 8. Looked up from germline, CDR1 is SGDLS and CDR2 is YYNGEE. This CDR3 is CASSTQGGASPLHF. As DNA, the CDR3 is TGTGCCAGCAGCACTCAGGGGGGCGCGTCACCCCTCCACTTT.

The rearrangement links TRBV19 to TRBJ1-4; no clear D gene. This CDR3 is built from 14 residues. The ends were cut back, 6 bases at V and 2 bases at J, with 10 bases in the middle. The germline V gene encodes CDR1 LNHDA and CDR2 SQIVND (reference sequence). CDR3: CASRYGRTNEKLFF. CDR3 DNA sequence: TGTGCCAGTAGGTATGGCAGGACTAATGAAAAACTGTTTTTT.

The CDR3 region has the DNA TGTGCCTGGACCCCACAGACCAACACTGAAGCTTTCTTT. As protein: CAWTPQTNTEAFF. The V and J genes are TRBV30 and TRBJ1-1; D gene unclear. V lost 4 bases, J lost 2 bases, and 11 bases lay in between. The CDR3 covers 13 residues. Germline V CDR1 and CDR2: GTSNPN, SVGIG (reference sequence).

This clone was observed a single time. The V gene is TRBV9, the J gene TRBJ2-7; 11 bases match TRBD2. Unmatched junction bases numbered 8, after V lost 3 bases and J lost 3 bases. This CDR3 contains 16 residues. Germline V gives CDR1 SGDLS, CDR2 YYNGEE. The CDR3 DNA follows: TGTGCCAGCAGCGCCACCGGGACTAGCGGTAACTACGAGCAGTACTTC. Translating it yields CASSATGTSGNYEQYF.